This T cell receptor beta chain is drawn from a study of beta chain features in type 1 diabetes. Study-wide context: Patients were similar to healthy donors in age and gender (as well as in cell yields).

Trimming took off 3 bases at V and 8 bases at J, with 2 bases between the two ends. The germline V gene encodes CDR1 SEHNR and CDR2 FQNEAQ (reference sequence). The length of the CDR3 is 10 residues. Regarding the study as a whole: In comparison with healthy donors, patients had naive, central memory and Treg TCRB repertoires that appeared more similar. Type 1 diabetes patients had moderately but significantly shorter TCRB CDR3s in all four CD4+ subsets. It was not settled here whether HLA type affects TCRB rearrangement.

Of the isolated RNA, all was reverse transcribed, and so the sequenced material was expressed TCRB transcripts. Only in-frame clones appear in the TCRdb table, and some are missing; sequencing was by immunoSEQ multiplex PCR. The sample lists about 620,000 clones, around 15% occurring once. This clone was seen a handful of times. What it recognizes is unknown. Sequenced input: naive CD4+ T cells from blood. This clonotype was obtained from a man aged 18 to 30 in good health. V and J are TRBV7-9 and TRBJ2-1; D not certain. CDR3 DNA sequence: TGTGCCAGCAGCTTGTATGAGCAGTTCTTC. Protein: CASSLYEQFF.